The source of this TCR beta chain is a study of cytomegalovirus exposure and HLA in healthy donors. The V gene's germline CDR1 is SEHNR and CDR2 FQNEAQ (reference sequence). This CDR3 has 15 residues. After removal of 5 bases from V and 0 bases from J, the junction contained 2 bases not matched to a gene. Findings of the study overall: Roughly uniform depth of sequencing across donors was assumed in presence/absence analyses. Among TCR beta chains of equal frequency, HLA-associated ones were more clonally expanded in a later analysis.

Primers included in the PCR were 60 Vbeta and 13 Jbeta primers. Clones were sequenced by immunoSEQ multiplex PCR, and TCRdb holds only the in-frame ones, with some missing. Seen here are 130,000 or so clones, approximately 87% observed once, and the top ten hold roughly 5%. As concerns this clone: Its specificity is not known.

This TCR came from a woman younger than 45 in good health and CMV-seronegative. Sequencing was done on a sample of PBMCs. The rearrangement uses TRBV7-9 and TRBJ1-5, with TRBD1 matching over 9 bases. CDR3 in amino acids: CASSPTGGSNQPQHF. CDR3 nucleotides: TGTGCCAGCAGCCCGACAGGGGGTAGCAATCAGCCCCAGCATTTT.